Shown below are 4 T cell receptor beta chains from a single sample sequenced in a study of T cell responses to AZD1222 COVID-19 vaccine. Assay used: immunoSEQ multiplex PCR; TCRdb lists only in-frame clones, some missing. Of 95,000 to 150,000 clones in the sample, about 88% are singletons; the top ten hold about 3%. The sequencing here drew on peripheral blood, taken 28 days after the second AZD1222 dose. The receptors stem from an adult who received the AZD1222 COVID-19 vaccine.

This clone was observed at least ten times. The chain employs TRBV19 and TRBJ1-5; maybe TRBD1 (6 bases). The V gene's germline CDR1 is LNHDA and CDR2 SQIVND (reference sequence). The CDR3 loop spans 16 amino acids. V gave up 0 bases and J gave up 6 bases, with 15 bases separating them. The CDR3 DNA reads as TGTGCCAGTAGTATAGATTACTCCAGGGGCAGTCAGCCCCAGCATTTT. Amino acid sequence: CASSIDYSRGSQPQHF. The whole variable domain, filled in from reference TRBV19 and TRBJ1-5, reads DGGITQSPKYLFRKEGQNVTLSCEQNLNHDAMYWYRQDPGQGLRLIYYSQIVNDFQKGDIAEGYSVSREKKESFPLTVTSAQKNPTAFYLCASSIDYSRGSQPQHFGDGTRLSIL.

The chain uses TRBV28 and TRBJ1-2; D is perhaps TRBD1 (6 bases). The CDR3 has 14 residues. Trimming took off 8 bases at V and 0 bases at J, with 13 bases between the two ends. Germline V gene data show CDR1 as MDHEN and CDR2 as SYDVKM. CDR3 bases: TGTGCCAGCCGCTCGCAGGGGCCTAACTATGGCTACACCTTC. It specifies CASRSQGPNYGYTF.

The rearrangement joins TRBV5-1 to TRBJ1-1, with D perhaps matching TRBD1 (6 bases). CDR1 is SGHRS and CDR2 is YFSETQ in the germline V gene. Trimming cost V 0 bases and J 1 base, with 10 bases left between them. CDR3 length: 15 amino acids. In nucleotides, the CDR3 is TGCGCCAGCAGCTTGGAGCAGGGGAGGAACACTGAAGCTTTCTTT. It yields the protein CASSLEQGRNTEAFF.

CDR3 sequence: CASSFPRDQGTTGELFF. The CDR3 nucleotides are TGTGCCAGCAGCTTCCCCCGGGACCAAGGAACCACCGGGGAGCTGTTTTTT. The rearrangement links TRBV7-9 to TRBJ2-2; D possibly matches TRBD1 or TRBD2 (5 bases each). This CDR3 is built from 17 residues. The V and J ends lost 3 bases and 4 bases respectively, with 18 bases between them. From germline, CDR1 is SEHNR and CDR2 FQNEAQ (reference sequence).